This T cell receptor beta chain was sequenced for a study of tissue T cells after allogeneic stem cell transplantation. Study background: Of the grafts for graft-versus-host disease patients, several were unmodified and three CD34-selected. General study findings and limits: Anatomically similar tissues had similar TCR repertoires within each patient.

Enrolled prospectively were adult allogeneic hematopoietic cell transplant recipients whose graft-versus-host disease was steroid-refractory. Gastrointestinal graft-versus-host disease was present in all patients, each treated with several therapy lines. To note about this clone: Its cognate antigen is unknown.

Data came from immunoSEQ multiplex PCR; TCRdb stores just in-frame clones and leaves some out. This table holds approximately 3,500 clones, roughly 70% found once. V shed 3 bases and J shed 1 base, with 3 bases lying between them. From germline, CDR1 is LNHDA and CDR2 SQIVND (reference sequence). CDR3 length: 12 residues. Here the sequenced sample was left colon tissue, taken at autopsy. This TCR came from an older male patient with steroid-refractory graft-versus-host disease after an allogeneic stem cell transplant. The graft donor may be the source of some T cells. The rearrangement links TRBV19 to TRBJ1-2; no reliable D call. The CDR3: CASSMFNYGYTF. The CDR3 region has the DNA TGTGCCAGTAGTATGTTTAACTATGGCTACACCTTC.